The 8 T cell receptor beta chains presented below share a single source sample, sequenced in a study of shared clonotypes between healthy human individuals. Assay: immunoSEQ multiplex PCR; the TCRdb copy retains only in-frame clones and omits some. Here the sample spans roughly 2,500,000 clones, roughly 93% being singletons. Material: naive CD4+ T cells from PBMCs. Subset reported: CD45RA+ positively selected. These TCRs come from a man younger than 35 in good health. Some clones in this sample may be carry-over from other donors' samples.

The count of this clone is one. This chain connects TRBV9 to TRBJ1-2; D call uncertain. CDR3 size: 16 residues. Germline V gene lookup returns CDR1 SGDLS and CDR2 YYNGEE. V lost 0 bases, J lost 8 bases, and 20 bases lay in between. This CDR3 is CASSVGPPTAPSGYTF. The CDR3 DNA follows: TGTGCCAGCAGCGTAGGGCCCCCAACGGCGCCGAGCGGCTACACCTTC.

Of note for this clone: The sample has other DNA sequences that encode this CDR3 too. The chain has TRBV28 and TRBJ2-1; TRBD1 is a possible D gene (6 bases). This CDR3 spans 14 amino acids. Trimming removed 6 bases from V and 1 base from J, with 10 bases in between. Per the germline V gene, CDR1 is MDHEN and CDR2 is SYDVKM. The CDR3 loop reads CASSRGQSYNEQFF. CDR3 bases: TGTGCCAGCAGCCGCGGACAGTCCTACAATGAGCAGTTCTTC.

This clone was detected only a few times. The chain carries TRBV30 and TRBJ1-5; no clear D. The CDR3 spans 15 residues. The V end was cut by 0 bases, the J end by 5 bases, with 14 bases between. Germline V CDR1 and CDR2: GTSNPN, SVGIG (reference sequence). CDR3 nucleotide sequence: TGTGCCTGGAGTGTAAAGTCCGCAGCCCATCAGCCCCAGCATTTT. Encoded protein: CAWSVKSAAHQPQHF.

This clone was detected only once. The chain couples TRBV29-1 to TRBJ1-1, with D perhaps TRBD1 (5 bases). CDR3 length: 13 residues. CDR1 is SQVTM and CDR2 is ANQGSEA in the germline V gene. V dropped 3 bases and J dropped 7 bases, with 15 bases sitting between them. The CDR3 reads CSVDGGGSVEAFF. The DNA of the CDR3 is TGCAGCGTTGATGGGGGGGGTAGTGTTGAAGCTTTCTTT.

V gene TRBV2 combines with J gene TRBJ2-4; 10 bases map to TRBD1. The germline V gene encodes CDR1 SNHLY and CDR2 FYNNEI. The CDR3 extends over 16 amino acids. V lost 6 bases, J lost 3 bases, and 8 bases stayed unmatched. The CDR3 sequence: CASSLDRGLIKNIQYF. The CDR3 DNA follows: TGTGCCAGCAGCTTAGACAGGGGGCTAATCAAAAACATTCAGTACTTC. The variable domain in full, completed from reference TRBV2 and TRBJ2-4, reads EPEVTQTPSHQVTQMGQEVILRCVPISNHLYFYWYRQILGQKVEFLVSFYNNEISEKSEIFDDQFSVERPDGSNFTLKIRSTKLEDSAMYFCASSLDRGLIKNIQYFGAGTRLSVL.

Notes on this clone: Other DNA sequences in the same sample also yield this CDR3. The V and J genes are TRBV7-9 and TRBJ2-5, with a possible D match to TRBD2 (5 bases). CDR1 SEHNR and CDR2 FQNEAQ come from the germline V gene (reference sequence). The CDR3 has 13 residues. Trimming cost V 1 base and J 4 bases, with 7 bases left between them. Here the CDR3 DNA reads TGTGCCAGCAGCTTAGTCGGAGGAGAGACCCAGTACTTC. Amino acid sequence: CASSLVGGETQYF.

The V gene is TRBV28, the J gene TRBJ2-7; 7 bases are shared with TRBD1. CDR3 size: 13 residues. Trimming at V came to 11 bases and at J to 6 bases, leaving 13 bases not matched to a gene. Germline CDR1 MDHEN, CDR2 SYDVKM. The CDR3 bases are TGTGCCGGGAAAACAGGGGTGTCCGGCGAGCAGTACTTC. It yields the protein CAGKTGVSGEQYF. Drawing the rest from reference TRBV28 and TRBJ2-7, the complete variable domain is DVKVTQSSRYLVKRTGEKVFLECVQDMDHENMFWYRQDPGLGLRLIYFSYDVKMKEKGDIPEGYSVSREKKERFSLILESASTNQTSMYLCAGKTGVSGEQYFGPGTRLTVT.

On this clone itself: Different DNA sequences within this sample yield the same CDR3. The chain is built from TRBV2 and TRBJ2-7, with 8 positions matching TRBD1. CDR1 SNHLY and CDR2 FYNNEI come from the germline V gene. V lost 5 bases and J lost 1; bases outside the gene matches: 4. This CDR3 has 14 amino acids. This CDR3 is CASSPDRGSYEQYF. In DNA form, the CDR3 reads TGTGCCAGCAGTCCAGACAGGGGATCCTACGAGCAGTACTTC.